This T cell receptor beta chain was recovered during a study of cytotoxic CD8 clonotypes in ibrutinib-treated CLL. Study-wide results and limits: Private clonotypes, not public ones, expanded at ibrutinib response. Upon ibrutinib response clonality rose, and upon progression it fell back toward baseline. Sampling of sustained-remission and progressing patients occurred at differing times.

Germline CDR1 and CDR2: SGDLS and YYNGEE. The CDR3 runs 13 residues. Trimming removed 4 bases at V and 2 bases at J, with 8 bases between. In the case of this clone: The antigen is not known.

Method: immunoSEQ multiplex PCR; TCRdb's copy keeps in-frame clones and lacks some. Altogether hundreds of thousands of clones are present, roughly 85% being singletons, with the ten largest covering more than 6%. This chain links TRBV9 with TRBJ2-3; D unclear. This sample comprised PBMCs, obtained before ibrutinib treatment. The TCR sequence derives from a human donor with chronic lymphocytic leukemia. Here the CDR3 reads CASSLPPTDTQYF. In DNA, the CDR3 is TGTGCCAGCAGCCTCCCCCCCACAGATACGCAGTATTTT.